Listed here are 14 T cell receptor beta chains from one sample, sequenced in a study of T cells after yellow fever vaccination. MiXCR, applied by TCRdb to the 5' RACE reads, yields one record per CDR3 protein. The sample lists about 250,000 distinct CDR3 sequences, about 3.7% occurring once. This specimen was PBMCs, taken 15 days after the yellow fever booster vaccination. The source is a man younger than 35 who received the YFV17D yellow fever vaccine.

There are many counts of this clonotype. The V call is TRBV4-3, the J call TRBJ1-2; D is undetermined. Germline V gene sequence: CDR1 LGHNA, CDR2 YSLEER. V lost 0 bases and J lost 3, with 14 bases in between. The length of the CDR3 is 16 residues. CDR3 region: CASSQDLKGFDYGYTF. The CDR3 nucleotides read TGCGCCAGCAGCCAAGATTTAAAGGGATTTGACTATGGCTACACCTTC.

This clonotype has ten or more counts. This chain links TRBV7-9 with TRBJ1-4; weak D call: TRBD1 (5 bases). The V gene lost 5 bases and the J gene lost 10 bases, with 17 bases spanning the gap. From germline, CDR1 is SEHNR and CDR2 FQNEAQ (reference sequence). This CDR3 is built from 14 residues. CDR3 DNA sequence: TGTGCCAGCAGCCCGGGGGAAGCGCCGGGAAAACTGTTTTTT. Residues: CASSPGEAPGKLFF.

This clonotype has a count of ten or more. V and J are TRBV5-1 and TRBJ1-5; D is unclear. With 0 bases removed from V and 9 bases from J, the gap between germline ends came to 10 bases. This CDR3 has 13 residues. The germline CDR1 and CDR2 sequences are SGHRS and YFSETQ. The DNA of the CDR3 is TGCGCCAGCAGCTTGGCCGGGCGATCGCCCCAGCATTTT. Residues: CASSLAGRSPQHF.

This clonotype was seen ten or more times. J is TRBJ1-5 and V is TRBV15; D not certain. V lost 4 bases to trimming and J lost 5 bases, with 6 bases between them. The CDR3 covers 12 residues. Germline loops: CDR1 LNHNV, CDR2 YYDKDF (reference sequence). CDR3 bases: TGTGCCACCAGCATTCAGGATCAGCCCCAGCATTTT. This sequence encodes CATSIQDQPQHF.

The V and J genes are TRBV28 and TRBJ1-2; D may be TRBD1 (5 bases). Trimming pared 4 bases from V and 6 bases from J, leaving 15 bases between. The germline V gene has CDR1 MDHEN and CDR2 SYDVKM. The CDR3 runs to 14 residues. CDR3 sequence (DNA): TGTGCCAGCAGTTCCGGGACCGATGCTCATGGCTACACCTTC. This gives the protein CASSSGTDAHGYTF.

This clonotype was recorded many times. The CDR3 DNA sequence: TGTGCCAGCGCAACAGGGGAGGGGGAAAAACTGTTTTTT. Protein product: CASATGEGEKLFF. V is TRBV6-1 and J is TRBJ1-4; 7 nucleotides agree with TRBD1. The V and J ends lost 8 bases and 8 bases, in that order; junction bases with no gene match: 8. Germline CDR1 MNHNS, CDR2 SASEGT. This CDR3 is built from 13 residues.

This clonotype appeared many times. The chain joins TRBV4-2 to TRBJ2-1; 10 bases match TRBD2. Per germline, CDR1 LGHNA and CDR2 YNFKEQ. The CDR3 has 18 amino acids. Trimming removed 4 bases from V and 4 bases from J; junction bases left unmatched: 13. The DNA of the CDR3 is TGTGCCAGCAGCCGCACGTTACAAGCGGGGGGGGGATACAATGAGCAGTTCTTC. Its translation: CASSRTLQAGGGYNEQFF.

In this sample, this clonotype turned up many times. The chain is built from TRBV5-1 and TRBJ1-2; TRBD1 aligns across 7 bases. Germline assignment: CDR1 SGHRS and CDR2 YFSETQ. V was pared by 4 bases and J by 4 bases, with 16 bases of the junction left unmatched. This CDR3 has 17 residues. Here the CDR3 DNA reads TGCGCCAGCAGCCCTACTCCGTCCGACAGGGCCACCTATGGCTACACCTTC. Residues: CASSPTPSDRATYGYTF.

This clonotype was found many times. The V and J genes are TRBV6-2 or TRBV6-3 and TRBJ1-4; the D gene is possibly TRBD1 (6 bases). CDR1 is MNHEY, CDR2 SVGEGT, per germline. The CDR3 is made up of 16 amino acids. The V end was cut by 5 bases, the J end by 9 bases, with 22 bases between. CDR3 sequence: CASSQSDRRIFQKLFF. CDR3 sequence (DNA): TGTGCCAGCAGTCAGTCCGACAGGCGGATCTTTCAAAAACTGTTTTTT.

This clonotype came up many times. This sequence joins TRBV5-6 and TRBJ1-3; D call uncertain. The germline V gene has CDR1 SGHDT and CDR2 YYEEEE. This CDR3 contains 16 residues. V dropped 1 base and J dropped 0 bases, with 11 bases sitting between them. CDR3 nucleotide sequence: TGTGCCAGCAGCTTGCCCGGCGGACCCTCTGGAAACACCATATATTTT. It yields the protein CASSLPGGPSGNTIYF.

There are many counts of this clonotype. This chain connects TRBV11-2 to TRBJ2-3; D unresolved. Germline lookup yields CDR1 SGHAT and CDR2 FQNNGV. The CDR3 totals 13 residues. V was cut by 3 bases and J by 5 bases, with 9 bases left in between. CDR3 region: CASSLSSQDTQYF. In DNA form, the CDR3 reads TGTGCCAGCAGCTTGAGCTCGCAAGATACGCAGTATTTT.

This clonotype was seen a few times. This chain uses TRBV10-2 with TRBJ1-5, with D possibly matching TRBD1 (5 bases). The CDR3 spans 15 residues. Trimming took off 2 bases at V and 3 bases at J, with 11 bases between the two ends. The germline V gene encodes CDR1 WSHSY and CDR2 SAAADI. The CDR3 nucleotides read TGCGCCAGCAGTGAGCGGCAGGGCTTCAATCAGCCCCAGCATTTT. Amino acid sequence: CASSERQGFNQPQHF.

This clonotype was seen at least ten times. The rearrangement links TRBV29-1 to TRBJ2-7; 9 nucleotides line up with TRBD1. The CDR3 covers 15 residues. J gave up 3 bases and V 1 base, and 7 bases lay outside the gene matches. From germline, CDR1 is SQVTM and CDR2 ANQGSEA. The CDR3 nucleotides read TGCAGCGTTGAAGGAGGGGACAGGGCCAGCTACGAGCAGTACTTC. Protein: CSVEGGDRASYEQYF.

At least ten counts were recorded for this clonotype. This chain joins TRBV4-3 and TRBJ2-5; D is possibly TRBD1 (7 bases). The CDR3 runs to 15 residues. With 6 bases removed from V and 5 bases from J, the gap between germline ends came to 19 bases. CDR1 and CDR2 from the germline V gene are LGHNA and YSLEER. The DNA for the CDR3 is TGCGCCAGCAGTCCTAACAGGGGAGGCTGGGAGACCCAGTACTTC. Its protein is CASSPNRGGWETQYF.